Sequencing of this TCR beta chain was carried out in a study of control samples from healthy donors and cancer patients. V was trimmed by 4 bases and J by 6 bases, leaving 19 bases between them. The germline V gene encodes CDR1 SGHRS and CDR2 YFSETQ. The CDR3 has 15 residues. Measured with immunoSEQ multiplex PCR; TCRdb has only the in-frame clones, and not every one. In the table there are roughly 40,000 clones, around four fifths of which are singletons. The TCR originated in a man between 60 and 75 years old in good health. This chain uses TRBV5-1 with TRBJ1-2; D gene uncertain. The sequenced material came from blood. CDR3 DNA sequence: TGCGCCAGCAGCCTGGACGGTCCTGGGGTTAATGGCTACACCTTC. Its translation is CASSLDGPGVNGYTF.